The clone carrying this T cell receptor beta chain was counted a few times. The data were taken from a study of cytomegalovirus exposure and HLA in healthy donors. V dropped 4 bases and J dropped 8 bases, with 12 bases sitting between them. Germline CDR1 is SGHAT and CDR2 is FQDESV (reference sequence). The CDR3 runs 12 residues. The PCR was carried out with 60 Vbeta primers and 13 Jbeta primers. Produced via immunoSEQ multiplex PCR; TCRdb's table is partial and in-frame only. The table shows 150,000 to 200,000 clones, with 80% occurring only once. The sequence derives from a woman in her thirties or forties in good health and CMV-seronegative. The chain links TRBV11-1 to TRBJ2-7; D uncertain. The sequencing input was PBMCs. The CDR3 bases are TGTGCCAGCAGCTCCACATGGAGAAAGCAGTACTTC. Encoded protein: CASSSTWRKQYF.